This passage covers 25 T cell receptor beta chains from one sample sequenced in a study of shared clonotypes between healthy human individuals. The table came from immunoSEQ multiplex PCR; TCRdb's copy has only in-frame clones and leaves some out. Among around 1.4 million clones listed, approximately 98.5% were seen once. What was sequenced was naive CD4+ T cells sorted from blood. Subset here: CD45RA+ positively selected. These TCRs come from a man younger than 45 in good health.

The chain employs TRBV10-2 and TRBJ2-5; D is unclear. CDR1 is WSHSY and CDR2 is SAAADI in the germline V gene. V gave up 6 bases and J gave up 3 bases, with 8 bases separating them. CDR3 length equals 12 residues. In DNA form, the CDR3 reads TGCGCCAGCAGCGTACGGGAAGAGACCCAGTACTTC. Translated, it gives CASSVREETQYF.

As to this clone: The same CDR3 can be traced to other DNA sequences in this sample. V usage is TRBV18 and J usage is TRBJ2-1, with a weak D call TRBD2 (6 bases). CDR3 size: 16 residues. The germline V gene encodes CDR1 KGHSH and CDR2 LQKENI. The V and J ends lost 3 bases and 2 bases respectively, with 14 bases between them. In DNA, the CDR3 is TGTGCCAGCTCACCTCTTGGAGGGAGCACCTACAATGAGCAGTTCTTC. Translating gives CASSPLGGSTYNEQFF.

The chain couples TRBV7-2 to TRBJ2-5; D gene uncertain. V was pared by 3 bases and J by 5 bases, with 10 bases between. Germline V gene lookup returns CDR1 SGHTA and CDR2 FQGNSA. The CDR3 is 13 residues long. The CDR3 reads CASSLSSVETQYF. CDR3 DNA: TGTGCCAGCAGCTTGAGCAGTGTGGAGACCCAGTACTTC.

This chain joins TRBV28 and TRBJ1-1, with TRBD1 as a possible D gene (6 bases). The V and J ends lost 7 bases and 5 bases respectively, with 11 bases between them. Germline V CDR1 and CDR2: MDHEN, SYDVKM. The CDR3 runs to 12 residues. CDR3 loop: CASKGVRTEAFF. In DNA, the CDR3 is TGTGCCAGCAAGGGGGTGAGGACTGAAGCTTTCTTT.

This rearrangement joins TRBV4-1 to TRBJ2-1; perhaps D is TRBD1 or TRBD2 (5 bases each). Per the germline V gene, CDR1 is MGHRA and CDR2 is YSYEKL. Trimming cost V 0 bases and J 9 bases, with 15 bases left between them. The CDR3 length is 15 residues. The DNA for the CDR3 is TGCGCCAGCAGCCAAGAGCGGGTACCGCAGGGTGAGCAGTTCTTC. Residues: CASSQERVPQGEQFF.

The V gene is TRBV5-5, the J gene TRBJ2-3, with 7 bases aligning to TRBD1. Per germline, CDR1 SGHKS and CDR2 YYEKEE (reference sequence). There are 14 residues in the CDR3. Losses at the gene ends were 4 bases for V and 5 bases for J; bases not matched to a gene: 7. As DNA, the CDR3 is TGTGCCAGCAGCCCTACACAGGGGATAGATACGCAGTATTTT. Translation gives CASSPTQGIDTQYF.

This sequence joins TRBV9 and TRBJ2-5; 9 nucleotides line up with TRBD2. V shed 0 bases and J 5 bases; nucleotides not matched to a gene: 8. There are 16 residues in the CDR3. Germline V gene sequence: CDR1 SGDLS, CDR2 YYNGEE. The CDR3 region is CASSVAGGRAGETQYF. In DNA form, the CDR3 reads TGTGCCAGCAGCGTAGCTGGCGGGAGGGCCGGGGAGACCCAGTACTTC.

DNA of the CDR3: TGTGCCAGCAGCCAAGTAATGCTGGCGGGAGGCGATCTTAGACGAGTCAATGAGCAGTTCTTC. Protein product: CASSQVMLAGGDLRRVNEQFF. V is TRBV4-2 and J is TRBJ2-1; 8 bases are a match to TRBD2. The CDR3 has 21 residues. Germline lookup yields CDR1 LGHNA and CDR2 YNFKEQ. V was clipped by 1 base and J by 6 bases; unmatched bases: 23.

This clone was counted a single time. A junction boundary mismatches the germline segment, possibly from a read error. The chain is built from TRBV7-7 and TRBJ2-2, with D unclear. Germline CDR1 and CDR2: SSHAT and FNYEAQ (reference sequence). This CDR3 is built from 13 residues. The CDR3 region is CASSKSRTGELFF. DNA of the CDR3: TGTGCTAGCAGTAAGAGTAGGACCGGGGAGCTGTTTTTT.

The chain employs TRBV28 and TRBJ2-7; D not certain. The CDR3 spans 11 residues. The germline V gene has CDR1 MDHEN and CDR2 SYDVKM. V lost 9 bases and J lost 6, with 12 bases in between. As DNA, the CDR3 is TGTGCCAGTCACGGGTTTGGCGAGCAGTACTTC. Its translation: CASHGFGEQYF.

The chain combines TRBV9 with TRBJ2-5, with D possibly called TRBD1 or TRBD2 (5 bases each). This CDR3 region has 12 residues. Trimming took off 2 bases at V and 7 bases at J, with 9 bases between the two ends. Germline CDR1 and CDR2: SGDLS and YYNGEE. The CDR3 DNA reads TGTGCCAGCAGCGTTGGGACGGGGACCCAGTACTTC. This sequence encodes CASSVGTGTQYF.

The CDR3 DNA reads as TGTGCCAGCAGCGTAGCTGATTACAATGAGCAGTTCTTC. Residues: CASSVADYNEQFF. This chain joins TRBV9 and TRBJ2-1; D not resolved. The CDR3 consists of 13 residues. Deletions cut 0 bases from V and 4 bases from J, with 5 bases between. The germline gives CDR1 SGDLS, CDR2 YYNGEE.

This chain uses TRBV9 with TRBJ2-5, with D perhaps TRBD2 (5 bases). Germline V CDR1 and CDR2: SGDLS, YYNGEE. Trimming took 4 bases from V and 2 from J, leaving 12 bases between them. CDR3 length: 14 residues. In DNA form, the CDR3 reads TGTGCCAGCAGCCCGTACGGACTGCAAGAGACCCAGTACTTC. Protein: CASSPYGLQETQYF.

The chain links TRBV19 to TRBJ2-7; TRBD1 aligns across 7 bases. The CDR3 is 15 residues long. The germline CDR1 and CDR2 sequences are LNHDA and SQIVND (reference sequence). The V segment lost 6 bases and the J segment 4 bases; nucleotides outside the gene matches: 12. The CDR3 here is CASRGQIGGFYEQYF. CDR3 coding DNA: TGTGCCAGTAGGGGACAGATTGGAGGATTTTACGAGCAGTACTTC.

This chain connects TRBV18 to TRBJ1-5; TRBD1 aligns across 11 bases. Trimming at V came to 3 bases and at J to 6 bases, leaving 4 bases not matched to a gene. CDR3 length: 15 residues. Germline V gene sequence: CDR1 KGHSH, CDR2 LQKENI. The CDR3 reads CASSPAGTGGQPQHF. In DNA, the CDR3 is TGTGCCAGCTCACCTGCCGGGACAGGGGGTCAGCCCCAGCATTTT.

This rearrangement joins TRBV4-1 to TRBJ1-2; D ambiguous. With 0 bases removed from V and 3 bases from J, the gap between germline ends came to 23 bases. CDR1 and CDR2 (germline): MGHRA, YSYEKL. The CDR3 is 19 residues long. The CDR3 region has the DNA TGCGCCAGCAGCCAAGATGATCCGAACCAGGCCAATAGGGACTATGGCTACACCTTC. It encodes CASSQDDPNQANRDYGYTF.

The J gene is TRBJ2-5, the V gene TRBV6-5; 7 positions match TRBD1. The CDR3 is made up of 14 amino acids. V gave up 1 base and J gave up 12 bases; unmatched junction bases: 11. Looked up from germline, CDR1 is MNHEY and CDR2 is SVGAGI. CDR3 bases: TGTGCCAGCAGTTACTTTCAGGGGGAAGCCAAGAAGTACTTC. It is translated as CASSYFQGEAKKYF.

As for this clone: One end of the junction is discordant with germline, which a read error may explain. Other DNA sequences from this sample encode an identical CDR3 as well. The V gene is TRBV2, the J gene TRBJ1-1; D ambiguous. Germline V gene data show CDR1 as SNHLY and CDR2 as FYNNEI. This CDR3 spans 12 amino acids. The CDR3: CASSEVGTEAFF. CDR3 bases: TGTGCCAGCAGCGAAGTAGGTACTGAAGCTTTCTTT.

The chain links TRBV5-1 to TRBJ2-7; 8 nucleotides align to TRBD2. After removal of 0 bases from V and 5 bases from J, the junction contained 13 bases not matched to a gene. The length of the CDR3 is 17 residues. Germline V gives CDR1 SGHRS, CDR2 YFSETQ. CDR3 loop: CASSLEGGGGRIDEQYF. CDR3 DNA sequence: TGCGCCAGCAGCTTGGAAGGTGGAGGCGGGAGGATCGACGAGCAGTACTTC.

The chain combines TRBV29-1 with TRBJ1-1, with D possibly being TRBD1 (6 bases). There are 14 residues in the CDR3. CDR1 and CDR2 from the germline V gene are SQVTM and ANQGSEA. The germline V and J ends were trimmed by 4 bases and 3 bases, with 15 bases remaining between them. CDR3 DNA: TGCAGCGTTGGCGACAGGAGGCGGGACACTGAAGCTTTCTTT. Translation: CSVGDRRRDTEAFF. The whole variable domain, remainder taken from reference TRBV29-1 and TRBJ1-1, is SAVISQKPSRDICQRGTSLTIQCQVDSQVTMMFWYRQQPGQSLTLIATANQGSEATYESGFVIDKFPISRPNLTFSTLTVSNMSPEDSSIYLCSVGDRRRDTEAFFGQGTRLTVV.

This clone was seen just once. This chain connects TRBV2 to TRBJ1-4; the D is unclear. CDR1 and CDR2 (germline): SNHLY, FYNNEI. Trimming left V 10 bases short and J 7 bases short, with 16 bases between. The CDR3 spans 13 residues. This CDR3 reads CAISPSMGEKLFF. CDR3 nucleotides: TGTGCCATCAGCCCATCCATGGGTGAAAAACTGTTTTTT.

This clone occurred a few times. The same CDR3 also results from other DNA sequences found in this sample. The J gene is TRBJ2-2, the V gene TRBV5-1; D is unresolved. CDR1 and CDR2 (germline): SGHRS, YFSETQ. This CDR3 is 13 amino acids long. The V end was cut by 0 bases, the J end by 4 bases, with 4 bases between. The CDR3 sequence is CASSLAVTGELFF. The CDR3 DNA reads TGCGCCAGCAGCTTGGCGGTCACCGGGGAGCTGTTTTTT.

V usage is TRBV7-9 and J usage is TRBJ2-7, with D unresolved. Trimming removed 4 bases at V and 6 bases at J, with 10 bases between. Germline V gene data show CDR1 as SEHNR and CDR2 as FQNEAQ (reference sequence). The CDR3 is 12 residues long. The CDR3 loop reads CASSSDWTEQYF. DNA of the CDR3: TGTGCCAGCAGCTCCGACTGGACCGAGCAGTACTTC.

This chain joins TRBV28 and TRBJ2-1; D tentatively fits TRBD1 or TRBD2 (5 bases each). The CDR3 covers 15 residues. Trimming removed 6 bases at V and 8 bases at J, with 20 bases between. From germline, CDR1 is MDHEN and CDR2 SYDVKM. CDR3 nucleotides: TGTGCCAGCAGCCGGACGGGACCTCGTTCCCATGAGCAGTTCTTC. It translates to CASSRTGPRSHEQFF.

The chain is built from TRBV5-4 and TRBJ2-5; D might be TRBD1 (8 bases). Germline V gives CDR1 SGHNT, CDR2 YYREEE (reference sequence). This CDR3 has 16 residues. V was cut by 3 bases and J by 4 bases, with 19 bases left in between. The CDR3 coding sequence is TGTGCCAGCAGCTCGAGTCACAGGGGGGGTGGAGAGACCCAGTACTTC. Translated, it gives CASSSSHRGGGETQYF.